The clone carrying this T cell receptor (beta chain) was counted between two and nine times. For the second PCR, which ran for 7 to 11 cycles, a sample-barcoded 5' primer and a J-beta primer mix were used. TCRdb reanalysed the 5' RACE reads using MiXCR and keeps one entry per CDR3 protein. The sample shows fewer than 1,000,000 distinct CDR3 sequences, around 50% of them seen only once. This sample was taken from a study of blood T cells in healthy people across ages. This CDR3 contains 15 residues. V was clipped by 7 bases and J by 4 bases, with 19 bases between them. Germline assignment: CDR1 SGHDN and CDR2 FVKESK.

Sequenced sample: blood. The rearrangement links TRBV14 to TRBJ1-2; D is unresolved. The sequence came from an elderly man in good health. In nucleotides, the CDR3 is TGTGCCAGCACCCCAGCCCGGACGTCTTTCTATGGCTACACCTTC. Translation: CASTPARTSFYGYTF.